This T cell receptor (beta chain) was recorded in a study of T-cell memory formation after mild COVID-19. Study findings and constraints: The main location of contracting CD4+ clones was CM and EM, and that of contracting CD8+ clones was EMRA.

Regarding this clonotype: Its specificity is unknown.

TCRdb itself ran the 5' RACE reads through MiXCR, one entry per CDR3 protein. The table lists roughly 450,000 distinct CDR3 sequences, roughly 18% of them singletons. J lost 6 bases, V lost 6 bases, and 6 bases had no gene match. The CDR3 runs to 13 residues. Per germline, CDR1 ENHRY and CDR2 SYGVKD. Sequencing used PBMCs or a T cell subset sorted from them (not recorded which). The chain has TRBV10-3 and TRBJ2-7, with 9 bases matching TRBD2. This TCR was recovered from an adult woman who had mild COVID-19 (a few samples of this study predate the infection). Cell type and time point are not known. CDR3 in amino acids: CAIRIAGEGEQYF. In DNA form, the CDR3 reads TGTGCCATCAGGATAGCGGGGGAGGGCGAGCAGTACTTC.